One sample yielded the 6 T cell receptor beta chains listed below, sequenced in a study of blood T cells in healthy people across ages. Then a second PCR, running roughly 7 to 11 cycles, was carried out with a sample-barcoded 5' primer and a J-beta primer mix. From the 5' RACE reads, TCRdb called clonotypes with MiXCR, one entry per CDR3 protein. This table holds approximately 730,000 distinct CDR3 sequences, about 55% found once. The specimen sequenced was blood. The receptors shown here come from a man aged 80 or over in good health.

This chain connects TRBV28 to TRBJ1-2; 8 positions agree with TRBD1. The germline V gene encodes CDR1 MDHEN and CDR2 SYDVKM. This CDR3 spans 13 amino acids. V lost 6 bases to trimming and J lost 6 bases; unmatched junction nucleotides: 6. CDR3 amino acids: CASSSQGADGYTF. As DNA, the CDR3 is TGTGCCAGCAGCTCCCAGGGGGCGGATGGCTACACCTTC.

This clonotype appeared a few times. The genes are TRBV2 and TRBJ2-7; possibly TRBD1 for D (5 bases). This CDR3 contains 12 residues. Germline-derived CDR1 and CDR2 are SNHLY and FYNNEI. V lost 6 bases to trimming and J lost 2 bases, with 8 bases between them. For the CDR3, the DNA is TGTGCCAGCAGACAGGACCCCTACGAGCAGTACTTC. Protein sequence: CASRQDPYEQYF.

With regard to this clonotype: One end of the junction does not line up with germline, which may come from a read error. The genes are TRBV18 and TRBJ2-3, with D possibly being TRBD2 (6 bases). The CDR3 runs to 12 residues. CDR1 is KGHSH and CDR2 is LQKENI in the germline V gene. CDR3 amino acids: CASPPGAVYAYF. CDR3 bases: TGTGCCAGCCCACCGGGAGCTGTATACGCGTATTTT.

This sequence joins TRBV6-6 and TRBJ2-1; TRBD1 or TRBD2 may be the D gene (6 bases each). From germline, CDR1 is MNHNY and CDR2 SVGAGI (reference sequence). This CDR3 comprises 15 residues. Trimming took 0 bases from V and 7 from J, leaving 13 bases between them. The CDR3 region is CASSYSGGTGNEQFF. In DNA, the CDR3 is TGTGCCAGCAGTTACTCAGGGGGGACGGGGAATGAGCAGTTCTTC.

The V call is TRBV25-1, the J call TRBJ2-7, with D unclear. This CDR3 region has 15 residues. V was pared by 2 bases and J by 0 bases, with 11 bases between. Germline V CDR1 and CDR2: MGHDK, SYGVNS. CDR3 sequence (DNA): TGTGCCAGCAGTGAAGGTGGGGTATCCTCCTACGAGCAGTACTTC. Translated, it gives CASSEGGVSSYEQYF.

The chain couples TRBV28 to TRBJ2-1; a possible D gene is TRBD1 (5 bases). With 6 bases removed from V and 0 bases from J, the gap between germline ends came to 9 bases. CDR1 and CDR2 (germline): MDHEN, SYDVKM. The CDR3 sequence is 14 residues long. The CDR3 sequence is CASRRQSSYNEQFF. DNA for the CDR3: TGTGCCAGCAGACGACAGAGCTCCTACAATGAGCAGTTCTTC. Full variable domain (remainder filled in from reference TRBV28 and TRBJ2-1): DVKVTQSSRYLVKRTGEKVFLECVQDMDHENMFWYRQDPGLGLRLIYFSYDVKMKEKGDIPEGYSVSREKKERFSLILESASTNQTSMYLCASRRQSSYNEQFFGPGTRLTVL.